This T cell receptor beta chain was identified during a study of cytomegalovirus exposure and HLA in healthy donors. Study results and caveats: Solely CMV serostatus was available to characterize immune exposure. The authors enumerated 150 to 200 TCR beta chains as linked to cytomegalovirus. Later work showed greater clonal expansion in HLA-associated TCR beta chains than in equally common others.

Researchers ran the PCR with 60 Vbeta and 13 Jbeta primers. The method was immunoSEQ multiplex PCR; TCRdb's version includes in-frame clones alone and lacks a portion of them. Of around 130,000 clones listed, roughly 80% were seen once; the top ten hold over 2.5%. The CDR3 spans 11 residues. Between the trimmed V and J ends, which lost 6 bases and 8 bases, there was a span of 8 bases. Germline V gene lookup returns CDR1 MNHEY and CDR2 SVGAGI. About this clone itself: Antigen: not known.

The receptor comes from a male donor in good health and CMV-seronegative. The chain recombines TRBV6-5 with TRBJ1-3; maybe TRBD1 (5 bases). The sample was PBMCs. CDR3 DNA sequence: TGTGCCAGCAGGGGGCTCGACACCATATATTTT. It codes for CASRGLDTIYF.